The source of this T cell receptor beta chain is a study of CD8+ T cells in alopecia areata. Study overall: Treated patients were dosed with oral tofacitinib, taking 5 to 10 mg twice daily.

Noted treatment: oral pan-JAK inhibitor, 5-10 mg twice daily. From alopecia areata patients, lesional scalp punch biopsies and peripheral blood were collected. Regarding this clone: Its specificity is not known.

cDNA prepared by RNA extraction and subsequent reverse transcription served as the template for sequencing. Measured with immunoSEQ multiplex PCR; TCRdb has only the in-frame clones, and not every one. Among about 120,000 clones listed, more than 40% were seen once. Study-level points and caveats: Scalp sequencing also captures normal skin's resident alphabeta T cells. TCR sharing across patients was less clear than in mice, possibly HLA-related.

This CDR3 has 12 residues. CDR1 is GTSNPN, CDR2 SVGIG, per germline (reference sequence). V lost 0 bases, J lost 13 bases, and 15 bases lay in between. The chain is built from TRBV30 and TRBJ1-2, with D maybe TRBD1 (5 bases). The material sequenced was CD4+ T cells sorted from blood, taken at week 4, from a patient treated with tofacitinib. This clonotype was sampled from a human donor with alopecia areata. The CDR3 region is CAWSVIEGQGTF. DNA for the CDR3: TGTGCCTGGAGTGTCATTGAGGGTCAGGGCACCTTC.